The 6 T cell receptor beta chains reported below all come from one sample, sequenced in a study of blood T cells in healthy people across ages. Primed by a sample-barcoded 5' primer and a J-beta primer mix, a second PCR proceeded for roughly 7 to 11 cycles. TCRdb processed the 5' RACE reads anew with MiXCR; each CDR3 protein has one entry. The sample yields 1,300,000 or so distinct CDR3 sequences, approximately 59% seen once. The sequenced sample consisted of blood. The receptors stem from a man aged 18 to 29 in good health.

This sequence joins TRBV30 and TRBJ1-2; D gene uncertain. Trimming took off 0 bases at V and 8 bases at J, with 10 bases between the two ends. The germline V gene encodes CDR1 GTSNPN and CDR2 SVGIG (reference sequence). The CDR3 has 12 residues. Written as DNA, the CDR3 is TGTGCCTGGAGTGTACAATTAGAAGGCTACACCTTC. This codes for CAWSVQLEGYTF.

This clonotype appeared a single time. Written as DNA, the CDR3 is TGCGCCAGCAGCCTTAGCGGGGAGTTGGATACGCAGTATTTT. Protein product: CASSLSGELDTQYF. The chain couples TRBV4-1 to TRBJ2-3, with 8 bases identical to TRBD2. V gave up 4 bases and J gave up 6 bases; unmatched junction bases: 6. Germline CDR1 reads MGHRA; CDR2 reads YSYEKL. CDR3 length: 14 residues.

The chain is built from TRBV7-9 and TRBJ2-6, with 7 bases aligning to TRBD2. This CDR3 has 19 amino acids. The J segment lost 0 bases and the V segment lost 3 bases, leaving 11 bases of the junction unmatched. Germline V gives CDR1 SEHNR, CDR2 FQNEAQ (reference sequence). This chain's CDR3 is CASSFSGGLTGSGANVLTF. The CDR3 DNA follows: TGTGCCAGCAGCTTCAGTGGGGGACTAACAGGCTCTGGGGCCAACGTCCTGACTTTC.

This clonotype was counted only a few times. The chain uses TRBV27 and TRBJ1-2; no clear D gene. V was pared by 3 bases and J by 2 bases, with 7 bases between. Germline CDR1 and CDR2: MNHEY and SMNVEV (reference sequence). There are 13 residues in the CDR3. The CDR3 is CASSLNRNYGYTF. The CDR3 DNA sequence: TGTGCCAGCAGTTTGAATCGCAACTATGGCTACACCTTC.

This sequence joins TRBV9 and TRBJ2-1, with D possibly being TRBD1 (5 bases). The germline V and J ends were trimmed by 3 bases and 6 bases, with 7 bases remaining between them. CDR1 is SGDLS, CDR2 YYNGEE, per germline. The CDR3 covers 12 residues. In nucleotides, the CDR3 is TGTGCCAGCAGCGACAGGTCCAATGAGCAGTTCTTC. Protein sequence: CASSDRSNEQFF.

This clonotype has a handful of counts. The genes are TRBV11-1 and TRBJ2-1; D is unclear. V lost 3 bases and J lost 0, with 9 bases in between. CDR3 length equals 15 residues. Germline CDR1 and CDR2: SGHAT and FQDESV (reference sequence). CDR3 bases: TGTGCCAGCAGCTTCGACACTTACTCCTACAATGAGCAGTTCTTC. Amino acids: CASSFDTYSYNEQFF.